This record looks at one T cell receptor beta chain sequence and its context. The data derive from a study of blood T cell repertoires in COVID-19. Overall study context: The origin of the acute and convalescent COVID-19 samples was the United States, Italy and Spain. Sources were T cells, B-cell-depleted T cells, or PBMCs; the material itself was cDNA or gDNA.

CDR3 length: 15 amino acids. CDR1 LNHDA and CDR2 SQIVND come from the germline V gene (reference sequence). With V trimmed by 4 bases and J by 7 bases, 8 bases remained unmatched. In Seattle, patients joined the study during active infection and were tracked longitudinally. The method was immunoSEQ multiplex PCR; TCRdb's version includes in-frame clones alone and lacks a portion of them. The sample lists approximately 270,000 clones, around 89% seen once, with roughly 6% in the top ten. Sample: peripheral blood. The receptor was isolated from a woman in her twenties or thirties with COVID-19, enrolled during active disease. The V call is TRBV19, the J call TRBJ2-7; 12 nucleotides line up with TRBD1. CDR3 sequence reads: CASSRGQGASGEQYF. The CDR3 coding sequence is TGTGCCAGTAGTAGGGGACAGGGGGCTTCGGGGGAGCAGTACTTC.